The rows below give T cell receptor beta chains drawn from one sample of a study of beta chain features in type 1 diabetes. Sequencing used immunoSEQ multiplex PCR; TCRdb keeps in-frame clones, though not all of them. The sample has 150,000 or so clones, roughly 53% seen once. Sequenced sample: Tregs from blood. The receptor source for this set is a man younger than 35 in good health. The CDR3 runs from the conserved cysteine through the conserved F or W. The D gene is left open where the match is weak. The size of a clone is reported for some rows only, either as once, few or many, or as a class for expanded clones.

j_gene | v_gene | abundance | d_gene | CDR3aa | CDR3nt
TRBJ2-5 | TRBV7-2 | few | - | CASSHSGLRTETQYF | TGTGCCAGCAGCCATAGCGGTCTTAGGACAGAGACCCAGTACTTC
TRBJ2-1 | TRBV7-2 | - | TRBD2 | CASSAQLAGGFNEQFF | TGTGCCAGCAGCGCCCAACTAGCGGGGGGTTTCAATGAGCAGTTCTTC
TRBJ2-2 | TRBV30 | - | - | CAWSVRRSGELFF | TGTGCCTGGAGTGTAAGGAGGTCCGGGGAGCTGTTTTTT
TRBJ2-5 | TRBV5-1 | - | TRBD2 | CASSSTTSGGHETQYF | TGCGCCAGCAGCTCGACCACTAGCGGGGGCCATGAGACCCAGTACTTC
TRBJ2-3 | TRBV27 | - | - | CASSPTWVTGDTQYF | TGTGCCAGCAGTCCCACGTGGGTTACCGGGGATACGCAGTATTTT
TRBJ2-3 | TRBV18 | once | - | CASSPPYTDTQYF | TGTGCCAGCTCACCACCGTACACAGATACGCAGTATTTT
TRBJ2-5 | TRBV5-1 | - | TRBD2 | CASRFGTSSETQYF | TGCGCCAGCAGGTTCGGGACTAGCAGCGAGACCCAGTACTTC
TRBJ2-1 | TRBV7-2 | few | TRBD2 | CASSLEPLLAEAYNEQFF | TGTGCCAGCAGCTTAGAACCCCTACTAGCGGAGGCCTACAATGAGCAGTTCTTC
TRBJ2-3 | TRBV5-1 | - | TRBD2 | CASSRGASGSGATDTQYF | TGCGCCAGCAGCCGAGGAGCTAGCGGGAGCGGGGCCACAGATACGCAGTATTTT
TRBJ2-7 | TRBV5-4 | few | - | CASSLGQGPYEQYF | TGTGCCAGCAGCTTGGGTCAGGGCCCCTACGAGCAGTACTTC
TRBJ1-1 | TRBV7-9 | - | TRBD1 | CASSYPRQGAAFF | TGTGCCAGCAGCTACCCCCGACAGGGAGCAGCTTTCTTT
TRBJ2-1 | TRBV19 | - | - | CASSDRYYNEQFF | TGTGCCAGTTCGGACAGATACTACAATGAGCAGTTCTTC
TRBJ2-2 | TRBV7-3 | - | - | CASSWLASGELFF | TGTGCCAGCAGCTGGCTAGCGTCCGGGGAGCTGTTTTTT
TRBJ1-2 | TRBV19 | - | - | CASKGHDGYTF | TGTGCCAGTAAGGGACATGATGGCTACACCTTC
TRBJ2-7 | TRBV11-2 | - | - | CASSLGYGSSYEQYF | TGTGCCAGCAGCTTAGGGTACGGGAGCTCCTACGAGCAGTACTTC
TRBJ1-5 | TRBV12-2 | few | - | CASRLLDQPQHF | TGTGCAAGTCGCTTACTAGATCAGCCCCAGCATTTT
TRBJ2-7 | TRBV7-9 | - | - | CASSLGWAEQYF | TGTGCCAGCAGCTTAGGGTGGGCCGAGCAGTACTTC
TRBJ2-7 | TRBV9 | - | - | CASSISPRLEQYF | TGTGCCAGCAGCATCTCGCCACGGTTGGAGCAGTACTTC
TRBJ2-7 | TRBV7-2 | few | TRBD2 | CASSLRLAGIGYEQYF | TGTGCCAGCAGCTTAAGGCTAGCGGGTATCGGCTACGAGCAGTACTTC
TRBJ1-4 | TRBV4-1 | few | - | CASSQEGGPSIELFF | TGCGCCAGCAGCCAAGAGGGGGGACCTTCGATCGAACTGTTTTTT
TRBJ2-3 | TRBV5-1 | - | TRBD2 | CASSETGRESTDTQYF | TGCGCCAGCAGCGAGACCGGGCGGGAGTCAACAGATACGCAGTATTTT
TRBJ2-2 | TRBV28 | - | TRBD2 | CASSSSGASNTGELFF | TGTGCCAGCAGTTCGAGCGGGGCCTCGAACACCGGGGAGCTGTTTTTT
TRBJ2-1 | TRBV5-1 | - | - | CASSLGGLSSYNEQFF | TGCGCCAGCAGCTTGGGAGGACTATCCTCCTACAATGAGCAGTTCTTC
TRBJ2-7 | TRBV19 | - | - | CASSISFGRNYEQYF | TGTGCCAGTAGTATAAGTTTCGGGAGAAACTACGAGCAGTACTTC
TRBJ2-3 | TRBV9 | - | TRBD2 | CASSVGAGGRTDTQYF | TGTGCCAGCAGCGTAGGAGCGGGAGGCCGCACAGATACGCAGTATTTT
TRBJ2-2 | TRBV10-3 | few | - | CAVGPAGNTGELFF | TGTGCCGTCGGGCCAGCGGGGAACACCGGGGAGCTGTTTTTT
TRBJ2-7 | TRBV2 | few | TRBD1 | CASSEETGGVEQYF | TGTGCCAGCAGTGAAGAGACAGGGGGTGTCGAGCAGTACTTC
TRBJ1-5 | TRBV7-9 | - | TRBD1 | CASSLARDRESNQPQHF | TGTGCCAGCAGCTTAGCCCGGGACAGAGAAAGCAATCAGCCCCAGCATTTT
TRBJ2-7 | TRBV5-6 | - | TRBD1 | CASSHWTGRSEQYF | TGTGCCAGCAGCCATTGGACAGGGAGGAGCGAGCAGTACTTC
TRBJ2-7 | TRBV19 | few | TRBD1 | CASSRTGVSYEQYF | TGTGCCAGTAGTAGGACAGGTGTCTCCTACGAGCAGTACTTC
TRBJ2-1 | TRBV5-1 | once | - | CASSLGGTALNEQFF | TGCGCCAGCAGCTTGGGCGGGACAGCCCTCAATGAGCAGTTCTTC
TRBJ2-7 | TRBV6-6 | - | TRBD2 | CASSYSGGRADEQYF | TGTGCCAGCAGTTACTCGGGCGGGAGGGCCGACGAGCAGTACTTC
TRBJ2-1 | TRBV4-3 | - | - | CASSRGPTGGRNEQFF | TGCGCCAGCAGTCGCGGACCCACGGGGGGCAGGAATGAGCAGTTCTTC
TRBJ1-1 | TRBV5-6 | - | - | CASSLRVNTEAFF | TGTGCCAGCAGCCTCCGCGTGAACACTGAAGCTTTCTTT